This TCR beta chain emerged from a study of response to subunit inactivated influenza vaccine listed by TCRdb under 2018. Looking at the study overall: To follow how T cells responded to a trivalent subunit inactivated influenza vaccine, the researchers relied on deep quantitative profiling of the T cell receptor repertoire.

For CDR1 and CDR2, the germline V gene lists MGHRA and YSYEKL. V sheds 4 bases and J sheds 2 bases, leaving 14 bases between their ends. There are 15 amino acids in the CDR3, from cysteine to phenylalanine inclusive. Only the CDR3 region is kept as DNA, spanning 45 bases read in frame from base 1. The library was obtained by RT-PCR. The run used an Illumina HiSeq 2500. The public reads were reprocessed in TCRdb via fastp at Q25 and MiXCR, keeping in-frame beta chains. For every CDR3 protein sequence, its rows merge into one entry that carries the most common genes and DNA. Across this sample there are more than 450,000 distinct CDR3 sequences, with about 11% seen only once. The top ten clonotypes cover approximately 10% of the sample. In regard to this clonotype: Its target antigen remains unknown. Base qualities are not at hand, and no much larger clone is one base apart.

The study at large found these results: According to the authors, only a limited number of new T cells may be recruited by each seasonal influenza vaccination.

This sample was shared with a second study, whose subject was T cells expressing NK-cell markers. Per that second paper: The TCR beta cDNA libraries were made using 5'RACE template switching, a step that added both a universal primer site and unique molecular identifiers. Eight or nine donors provided sorted CD3+CD56+NKG2C+, CD3+CD56+NKG2C- and CD3+CD56-NKG2C+ T-cell subsets, whose TCR beta-chain repertoires were profiled. Of the eight sequenced donors, seven were found to be HCMV-seropositive and one was found to be HCMV-seronegative. To restrict sorting to alphabetaTCR-expressing T cells, an anti-gammadeltaTCR antibody was added in several experiments. In 5 to 7 donors, the dominant CD3+CD56+NKG2C+ clonotypes ranked among the top 10 CD8+ clonotypes, making up about 1.0-8% of CD8+ T cells. Those dominant clonotypes were again the most abundant among CD3+CD56-NKG2C+ cells in a handful of donors, at about 25-60.1%. Whether the expanded NKG2C-expressing T cell clones were specific for HCMV antigens was left unclear. The eight sequenced donors were randomly selected healthy volunteers, three men and five women. A commercial ELISA kit detecting HCMV-specific IgG in serum was used to determine HCMV serostatus. Peripheral blood mononuclear cells were isolated from blood by Ficoll density gradient centrifugation. For several donors, bulk peripheral blood T-cell repertoires were additionally sequenced from unsorted PBMC. cDNA synthesis was primed from the TCR beta constant segment and was followed by two successive PCR amplification steps. Sequencing of the libraries produced 2 x 150 bp reads on Illumina HiSeq 2000/2500, MiSeq or NextSeq. MIGEC was used to demultiplex reads and group reads by UMI, and MiTCR was used to assemble and quantify clonotypes. To exclude erroneous sequences, only TCR cDNA sequences supported by at least two reads were retained. The tcR package was used for downstream repertoire analysis, and clonotypes were matched across fractions by CDR3 nucleotide sequence plus V segment. Antigen specificity was annotated against VDJdb with VDJmatch, allowing one amino acid substitution in CDR3.

This TCR was recovered from a man aged 45-65 years who received an inactivated influenza vaccine. Donor details come from another sample of the same person, matched by shared clones. Recombination joined TRBV4-1 with TRBJ1-2; the D gene is perhaps TRBD1, from 6 matching bases. Sequencing was performed on PBMCs from blood, taken on the day of vaccination. The DNA sequence is as follows: TGCGCCAGCAGCCCCAGATTTAGGGGGAACTATGGCTACACCTTC. This gives the protein CASSPRFRGNYGYTF.